This TCR beta chain was found in a study of early T cells in non-severe SARS-CoV-2 infection. This clonotype was detected ten times or more. Attachment of unique molecular identifiers to individual cDNA molecules was performed. TCRdb used MiXCR to reprocess the 5' RACE reads, holding one entry per CDR3 protein. The data contain 55,000 to 70,000 distinct CDR3 sequences, around 4.9% of them singletons. The receptor was isolated from an adult who was a healthcare worker with PCR-confirmed SARS-CoV-2 infection or an uninfected control (not recorded which). Specimen: whole blood.

The CDR3 loop reads CSAEALSSYNEQFF. The CDR3 region has the DNA TGCAGTGCGGAAGCCCTTAGCTCCTACAATGAGCAGTTCTTC. This chain connects TRBV20-1 to TRBJ2-1; D is uncertain. CDR3 length: 14 amino acids. Germline V gene lookup returns CDR1 DFQATT and CDR2 SNEGSKA (reference sequence). The germline V and J ends were trimmed by 6 bases and 0 bases, with 12 bases remaining between them.